This entry lists 17 T cell receptor beta chains sequenced from one sample in a study of T cell responses to AZD1222 COVID-19 vaccine. Clones were sequenced by immunoSEQ multiplex PCR, and TCRdb holds only the in-frame ones, with some missing. The sample consists of roughly 120,000 clones, around 90% of them appearing once. This specimen consisted of peripheral blood, obtained 28 days after the second dose of the MenACWY control vaccine. All receptors derive from an adult who received the MenACWY meningococcal vaccine as a control.

The rearrangement uses TRBV5-8 and TRBJ2-2; 9 nucleotides agree with TRBD2. The junction had 7 bases not matched to a gene; V was cut back by 3 bases and J by 7 bases. CDR1 is SGHTS, CDR2 YDEGEE, per germline. This CDR3 contains 15 residues. The CDR3 spells CASSSGGLAIGELFF. The DNA of the CDR3 is TGTGCCAGCAGCTCCGGGGGACTAGCTATCGGGGAGCTGTTTTTT.

This chain uses TRBV6-6 with TRBJ1-2; no clear D gene. Germline loops: CDR1 MNHNY, CDR2 SVGAGI (reference sequence). V was trimmed by 0 bases and J by 0 bases, leaving 11 bases between them. CDR3 length equals 16 residues. This chain's CDR3 is CASSYSPGASNYGYTF. CDR3 coding DNA: TGTGCCAGCAGTTACTCGCCGGGAGCTTCTAACTATGGCTACACCTTC.

The chain recombines TRBV7-3 with TRBJ2-5, with D perhaps matching TRBD1 (6 bases). There are 20 residues in the CDR3. Germline V gives CDR1 SGHTA, CDR2 FQGTGA. The V gene lost 0 bases and the J gene lost 2 bases, with 25 bases spanning the gap. The CDR3 coding sequence is TGTGCCAGCAGCTTAACGAAGGGCGAGAGGCAGGACAGATCACAAGAGACCCAGTACTTC. This codes for CASSLTKGERQDRSQETQYF.

The chain couples TRBV4-2 to TRBJ1-3; D is unclear. This CDR3 comprises 13 residues. Trimming left V 4 bases short and J 3 bases short, with 7 bases between. Germline loops: CDR1 LGHNA, CDR2 YNFKEQ. CDR3 protein: CASSPMIGNTIYF. The CDR3 DNA reads TGTGCCAGCAGCCCAATGATTGGAAACACCATATATTTT.

This chain uses TRBV9 with TRBJ2-7, with D perhaps TRBD1 (5 bases). V was clipped by 3 bases and J by 5 bases, with 15 bases between them. CDR1 is SGDLS, CDR2 YYNGEE, per germline. The CDR3 length is 14 residues. CDR3 in amino acids: CASSAQGHRNEQYF. The CDR3 nucleotides are TGTGCCAGCAGCGCTCAGGGCCACCGGAACGAGCAGTACTTC.

The chain uses TRBV7-2 and TRBJ2-5; 7 bases map to TRBD2. The CDR3 totals 14 residues. J lost 2 bases, V lost 4 bases, and 4 bases had no gene match. Germline V gene sequence: CDR1 SGHTA, CDR2 FQGNSA. The CDR3 region has the DNA TGTGCCAGCAGCTACGGACTAGGGCAAGAGACCCAGTACTTC. Encoded protein: CASSYGLGQETQYF.

The gene calls are TRBV9 and TRBJ2-1, with D unclear. Germline V gene lookup returns CDR1 SGDLS and CDR2 YYNGEE. The CDR3 extends over 15 amino acids. The V end lost 4 bases, the J end lost 0 bases, and 11 bases lay between the germline ends. The CDR3 sequence: CASSPTRVSYNEQFF. CDR3 sequence (DNA): TGTGCCAGCAGCCCCACCCGGGTCTCCTACAATGAGCAGTTCTTC.

The chain is built from TRBV29-1 and TRBJ2-1, with D perhaps given as TRBD1 or TRBD2 (5 bases each). The germline V gene has CDR1 SQVTM and CDR2 ANQGSEA. This CDR3 has 13 amino acids. The V and J ends lost 7 bases and 8 bases respectively, with 18 bases between them. The CDR3 here is CSAQRGDGDEQFF. DNA of the CDR3: TGCAGCGCTCAAAGGGGAGATGGCGATGAGCAGTTCTTC.

V usage is TRBV28 and J usage is TRBJ2-1; perhaps TRBD2 as D (5 bases). Germline CDR1 and CDR2: MDHEN and SYDVKM. V lost 4 bases and J 5 bases, leaving 21 bases between the germline ends. The CDR3 runs 17 residues. Here the CDR3 reads CASSYLLWVAGNNEQFF. The CDR3 DNA follows: TGTGCCAGCAGTTACCTACTTTGGGTGGCGGGTAACAATGAGCAGTTCTTC.

The chain joins TRBV3-1 (or the pseudogene TRBV3-2) to TRBJ2-7; D perhaps matches TRBD2 (5 bases). Looked up from germline, CDR1 is LGHDT and CDR2 is YNNKEL (reference sequence). CDR3 length: 13 residues. Deletions cut 1 base from V and 7 bases from J, with 11 bases between. The CDR3 reads CASSQGGTGEQYF. Written as DNA, the CDR3 is TGTGCCAGCAGCCAAGGGGGAACGGGAGAGCAGTACTTC.

The chain recombines TRBV7-2 with TRBJ1-5, with D perhaps matching TRBD1 (5 bases). From germline, CDR1 is SGHTA and CDR2 FQGNSA. CDR3 size: 15 residues. Trimming pared 1 base from V and 5 bases from J, leaving 12 bases between. CDR3 region: CASSLETGTHQPQHF. The CDR3 DNA follows: TGTGCCAGCAGCTTAGAGACGGGGACTCATCAGCCCCAGCATTTT.

A single count supports this clone. The J gene is TRBJ2-2, the V gene TRBV28, with TRBD1 matching 11 bases. Germline V gene lookup returns CDR1 MDHEN and CDR2 SYDVKM. The length of the CDR3 is 20 residues. V gave up 5 bases and J gave up 5 bases; unmatched junction bases: 19. The CDR3 nucleotides are TGTGCCAGCAGTCCCTTAGGCCTTTCCGGGACAGGGGGAGGGACCGGGGAGCTGTTTTTT. As protein: CASSPLGLSGTGGGTGELFF.

This chain connects TRBV2 to TRBJ1-6; D not certain. The CDR3 sequence is 15 residues long. The V end lost 4 bases, the J end lost 7 bases, and 14 bases lay between the germline ends. Germline assignment: CDR1 SNHLY and CDR2 FYNNEI. The CDR3 DNA is TGTGCCAGCAGTGGGGAACCGGGAAAGAATTCACCCCTCCACTTT. This sequence encodes CASSGEPGKNSPLHF.

The chain uses TRBV27 and TRBJ1-1; 7 positions agree with TRBD1. The V segment lost 6 bases and the J segment 0 bases; nucleotides outside the gene matches: 4. The germline CDR1 and CDR2 sequences are MNHEY and SMNVEV (reference sequence). CDR3 size: 14 residues. In DNA form, the CDR3 reads TGTGCCAGCAGACGGACAGGCCTGAACACTGAAGCTTTCTTT. Protein: CASRRTGLNTEAFF.

The chain employs TRBV15 and TRBJ2-7; D might be TRBD2 (6 bases). Germline-derived CDR1 and CDR2 are LNHNV and YYDKDF (reference sequence). Trimming left V 3 bases short and J 1 base short, with 19 bases between. The CDR3 is 17 amino acids. For the CDR3, the DNA is TGTGCCACCAGCAGGGCTACGGGACTGGGGGGTTCCTACGAGCAGTACTTC. It is translated as CATSRATGLGGSYEQYF.

The rearrangement uses TRBV11-2 and TRBJ2-7, with 11 bases identical to TRBD2. The CDR3 length is 15 residues. Germline assignment: CDR1 SGHAT and CDR2 FQNNGV. V lost 5 bases to trimming and J lost 3 bases; unmatched junction nucleotides: 6. CDR3 nucleotide sequence: TGTGCCAGCAGCCTTACTAGCGGGAGTTACTACGAGCAGTACTTC. It codes for CASSLTSGSYYEQYF.

The chain is built from TRBV5-4 and TRBJ2-3, with 7 positions matching TRBD2. V dropped 4 bases and J dropped 0; count of bases not matched to a gene: 8. The CDR3 totals 16 residues. Per germline, CDR1 SGHNT and CDR2 YYREEE (reference sequence). CDR3 protein: CASSGGSGDSTDTQYF. The CDR3 DNA is TGTGCCAGCAGCGGGGGGAGCGGGGATAGCACAGATACGCAGTATTTT.